These 2 T cell receptor beta chains came from one sample sequenced in a study of T cells in Graves' hyperthyroidism and ophthalmopathy. RNA transcripts gave rise to amplified TCR beta CDR3 regions. The TCR CDR3 first-round RT-PCR relied on the HTBI primer set. TCRdb analysed the multiplex PCR reads with MiXCR anew, one entry per CDR3 protein. The sample holds under 350,000 distinct CDR3 sequences; around 23% are singletons and the top ten take around 45%. Sequencing was performed on blood. These receptors came from a woman aged 45-65 years with Graves' hyperthyroidism.

There are many counts of this clonotype. The V gene is TRBV5-1, the J gene TRBJ2-5, with 10 bases fitting TRBD1. The CDR3 has 16 amino acids. V trimming: 4 bases; J trimming: 5 bases; junction bases outside the gene matches: 11. Germline CDR1 SGHRS, CDR2 YFSETQ. CDR3 nucleotides: TGCGCCAGCAGCCGACAGGGGGCGCGGGGCCAGGAGACCCAGTACTTC. This gives the protein CASSRQGARGQETQYF.

This clonotype was seen repeatedly, ten times or more. CDR3 bases: TGTGCCAGCAGTGCCTGGCTAGCGGGACCCACAGATACGCAGTATTTT. It is translated as CASSAWLAGPTDTQYF. The chain couples TRBV2 to TRBJ2-3; 9 bases are shared with TRBD2. The germline gives CDR1 SNHLY, CDR2 FYNNEI. This CDR3 has 16 amino acids. V trimming: 4 bases; J trimming: 2 bases; junction bases outside the gene matches: 7.